These 31 T cell receptor beta chains were sequenced from one sample in a study of control samples from healthy donors and cancer patients. The table came from immunoSEQ multiplex PCR; TCRdb's copy has only in-frame clones and leaves some out. The sample yields around 120,000 clones, less than 95% seen once. Source material: blood. These receptors came from a man between 25 and 39 years old in good health.

J is TRBJ1-2 and V is TRBV5-1; a possible D gene is TRBD1 (5 bases). Germline V gene sequence: CDR1 SGHRS, CDR2 YFSETQ. V was trimmed by 2 bases and J by 0 bases, leaving 17 bases between them. CDR3 length: 17 amino acids. CDR3 DNA sequence: TGCGCCAGCAGCTTTCACACCCCGGGACTTACTAACTATGGCTACACCTTC. Translated: CASSFHTPGLTNYGYTF. Full variable domain (remainder filled in from reference TRBV5-1 and TRBJ1-2): KAGVTQTPRYLIKTRGQQVTLSCSPISGHRSVSWYQQTPGQGLQFLFEYFSETQRNKGNFPGRFSGRQFSNSRSEMNVSTLELGDSALYLCASSFHTPGLTNYGYTFGSGTRLTVV.

The rearrangement links TRBV6-5 to TRBJ1-1; D not resolved. The V gene lost 6 bases and the J gene lost 0 bases, with 14 bases spanning the gap. CDR1 and CDR2 from the germline V gene are MNHEY and SVGAGI. CDR3 size: 15 residues. The DNA for the CDR3 is TGTGCCAGCAGCGCCCTGGAGGGTATGAACACTGAAGCTTTCTTT. As protein: CASSALEGMNTEAFF.

The V and J genes are TRBV3-1 (or the pseudogene TRBV3-2) and TRBJ2-1, with D tentatively TRBD2 (5 bases). V gave up 4 bases and J gave up 10 bases, with 20 bases separating them. The germline gives CDR1 LGHDT, CDR2 YNNKEL (reference sequence). The CDR3 runs 15 residues. CDR3 coding DNA: TGTGCCAGCAGCCGTGAGTCCCGCCATAGAGGGGAGCAGTTCTTC. Amino acids: CASSRESRHRGEQFF.

The J gene is TRBJ1-1, the V gene TRBV2; D is unresolved. The germline gives CDR1 SNHLY, CDR2 FYNNEI. The V gene lost 3 bases and the J gene lost 7 bases, with 15 bases spanning the gap. The CDR3 contains 14 residues. The CDR3 is CASSDPVGGLEAFF. As DNA, the CDR3 is TGTGCCAGCAGTGACCCGGTCGGCGGACTTGAAGCTTTCTTT.

The chain uses TRBV4-3 and TRBJ2-5; TRBD1 aligns across 7 bases. This CDR3 region has 15 residues. CDR1 and CDR2 from the germline V gene are LGHNA and YSLEER. V lost 1 base and J lost 2; bases outside the gene matches: 4. CDR3 nucleotide sequence: TGCGCCAGCAGCCAAGTCAGGGGGAAGCAAGAGACCCAGTACTTC. Translated, it gives CASSQVRGKQETQYF.

The rearrangement joins TRBV24-1 to TRBJ1-5; D possibly corresponds to TRBD1 (5 bases). Germline V lookup: CDR1 KGHDR, CDR2 SFDVKD. V lost 6 bases and J lost 6, with 14 bases in between. The CDR3 is 14 residues long. The CDR3 loop is CATSLGETSQPQHF. Written as DNA, the CDR3 is TGTGCCACCAGTCTGGGGGAGACAAGTCAGCCCCAGCATTTT.

The V and J genes are TRBV28 and TRBJ1-5; D unclear. Germline V lookup: CDR1 MDHEN, CDR2 SYDVKM. CDR3 length: 16 amino acids. The germline V and J ends were trimmed by 4 bases and 0 bases, with 13 bases remaining between them. Written as DNA, the CDR3 is TGTGCCAGCAGTTCCTACGCCTTCTATAGCAATCAGCCCCAGCATTTT. Its translation: CASSSYAFYSNQPQHF.

The V gene is TRBV5-4, the J gene TRBJ2-3; TRBD2 aligns across 9 bases. There are 16 residues in the CDR3. CDR1 and CDR2 (germline): SGHNT, YYREEE (reference sequence). V lost 0 bases to trimming and J lost 2 bases; unmatched junction nucleotides: 4. Written as DNA, the CDR3 is TGTGCCAGCAGCTTGGCGGCGGGGGGGGACACAGATACGCAGTATTTT. This encodes CASSLAAGGDTDTQYF.

This clone was seen a single time. The chain recombines TRBV3-1 (or the pseudogene TRBV3-2) with TRBJ1-5; TRBD1 is a possible D gene (5 bases). V gave up 1 base and J gave up 2 bases, with 12 bases separating them. From germline, CDR1 is LGHDT and CDR2 YNNKEL (reference sequence). This CDR3 has 16 residues. In DNA form, the CDR3 reads TGTGCCAGCAGCCAAGCTCAGGCCAGGGGCAATCAGCCCCAGCATTTT. Translation: CASSQAQARGNQPQHF.

The chain links TRBV4-3 to TRBJ1-1, with no clear D. The CDR3 length is 13 residues. Trimming shortened V by 1 base and J by 6 bases, and 9 bases separated the two germline ends. Germline-derived CDR1 and CDR2 are LGHNA and YSLEER. The CDR3 sequence is CASSQVEGSEAFF. CDR3 nucleotide sequence: TGCGCCAGCAGCCAAGTGGAAGGATCTGAAGCTTTCTTT.

The rearrangement links TRBV6-2 or TRBV6-3 to TRBJ2-5; D is perhaps TRBD2 (5 bases). This CDR3 has 14 amino acids. V was cut by 0 bases and J by 2 bases, with 7 bases left in between. From germline, CDR1 is MNHEY and CDR2 SVGEGT. CDR3 amino acids: CASSYSTIQETQYF. CDR3 DNA: TGTGCCAGCAGTTACTCGACTATACAAGAGACCCAGTACTTC.

The V call is TRBV28, the J call TRBJ2-7, with 11 nucleotides matching TRBD2. Germline lookup yields CDR1 MDHEN and CDR2 SYDVKM. Trimming cost V 4 bases and J 4 bases; bases outside gene matches: 6. The CDR3 is 15 residues long. In DNA form, the CDR3 reads TGTGCCAGCAGTTCCTTAGCGGGGGGGCGGTACGAGCAGTACTTC. Encoded protein: CASSSLAGGRYEQYF.

The chain uses TRBV7-2 and TRBJ1-2, with D possibly being TRBD1 (6 bases). Deletions cut 2 bases from V and 4 bases from J, with 14 bases between. This CDR3 contains 15 residues. In germline, CDR1 is SGHTA, CDR2 FQGNSA. The CDR3 sequence is CASSLSQGLGYGYTF. The CDR3 DNA follows: TGTGCCAGCAGCTTATCTCAGGGGCTCGGCTATGGCTACACCTTC. Variable domain in full (rest from reference TRBV7-2 and TRBJ1-2): GAGVSQSPSNKVTEKGKDVELRCDPISGHTALYWYRQSLGQGLEFLIYFQGNSAPDKSGLPSDRFSAERTGGSVSTLTIQRTQQEDSAVYLCASSLSQGLGYGYTFGSGTRLTVV.

The table lists this clone with a few counts. The gene calls are TRBV11-2 and TRBJ2-4; D perhaps matches TRBD2 (6 bases). CDR3 size: 15 residues. Germline loops: CDR1 SGHAT, CDR2 FQNNGV. Between the trimmed V and J ends, which lost 1 base and 9 bases, there was a span of 16 bases. The CDR3 DNA reads as TGTGCCAGCAGCTTAGTTTCCACAATCGGGGGCATTCAGTACTTC. It yields the protein CASSLVSTIGGIQYF. The whole variable domain, filled in from reference TRBV11-2 and TRBJ2-4, reads EAGVAQSPRYKIIEKRQSVAFWCNPISGHATLYWYQQILGQGPKLLIQFQNNGVVDDSQLPKDRFSAERLKGVDSTLKIQPAKLEDSAVYLCASSLVSTIGGIQYFGAGTRLSVL.

V gene TRBV28 combines with J gene TRBJ1-5; D is possibly TRBD1 (6 bases). The germline CDR1 and CDR2 sequences are MDHEN and SYDVKM. Between the trimmed V and J ends, which lost 4 bases and 7 bases, there was a span of 8 bases. The CDR3 has 12 residues. The CDR3 DNA is TGTGCCAGCAGTTCACAGGGACAGCCCCAGCATTTT. Protein product: CASSSQGQPQHF. The full variable domain, rest sourced from reference TRBV28 and TRBJ1-5, is DVKVTQSSRYLVKRTGEKVFLECVQDMDHENMFWYRQDPGLGLRLIYFSYDVKMKEKGDIPEGYSVSREKKERFSLILESASTNQTSMYLCASSSQGQPQHFGDGTRLSIL.

The J gene is TRBJ2-7, the V gene TRBV27; tentative D call: TRBD2 (6 bases). The germline V gene encodes CDR1 MNHEY and CDR2 SMNVEV (reference sequence). Trimming shortened V by 6 bases and J by 5 bases, and 14 bases separated the two germline ends. The CDR3 runs to 13 residues. CDR3 loop: CASSLAVGHEQYF. CDR3 in DNA: TGTGCCAGCAGCTTAGCGGTCGGCCACGAGCAGTACTTC.

The rearrangement links TRBV7-8 to TRBJ1-5; D perhaps matches TRBD1 (5 bases). V gave up 2 bases and J gave up 4 bases, with 9 bases separating them. Germline V CDR1 and CDR2: SGHVS, FQNEAQ. This CDR3 comprises 14 residues. CDR3 DNA: TGTGCCAGCAGCTTAAGAGGGGCAAATCAGCCCCAGCATTTT. Encoded protein: CASSLRGANQPQHF.

The rearrangement uses TRBV30 and TRBJ1-1, with D possibly being TRBD1 (5 bases). The germline gives CDR1 GTSNPN, CDR2 SVGIG (reference sequence). V shed 3 bases and J shed 4 bases, with 12 bases lying between them. This CDR3 is built from 13 residues. CDR3 amino acids: CAWSQGVGTEAFF. CDR3 sequence (DNA): TGTGCCTGGAGCCAAGGGGTGGGCACTGAAGCTTTCTTT.

The chain joins TRBV6-5 to TRBJ2-2; the match to TRBD2 covers 7 bases. This CDR3 has 13 amino acids. Per the germline V gene, CDR1 is MNHEY and CDR2 is SVGAGI. With 6 bases clipped from V and 7 bases from J, the junction kept 5 bases outside the gene matches. The CDR3 is CASRERGVGELFF. CDR3 sequence (DNA): TGTGCCAGCAGGGAGCGGGGAGTCGGGGAGCTGTTTTTT.

The V and J genes are TRBV28 and TRBJ1-2, with D tentatively TRBD1 (5 bases). The CDR3 length is 14 residues. The ends were cut back, 8 bases at V and 6 bases at J, with 19 bases in the middle. Looked up from germline, CDR1 is MDHEN and CDR2 is SYDVKM. This CDR3 reads CASGLNAGWDGYTF. The CDR3 nucleotides are TGTGCCAGCGGCCTTAACGCAGGGTGGGATGGCTACACCTTC.

This clone was counted a few times. The chain is built from TRBV28 and TRBJ1-4, with TRBD1 as a possible D gene (6 bases). Germline-derived CDR1 and CDR2 are MDHEN and SYDVKM. The CDR3 is 16 residues long. V lost 3 bases and J 1 base, leaving 12 bases between the germline ends. The CDR3 sequence: CASSLGTRRTNEKLFF. Here the CDR3 DNA reads TGTGCCAGCAGTTTGGGGACAAGAAGAACTAATGAAAAACTGTTTTTT. Full variable domain (remainder filled in from reference TRBV28 and TRBJ1-4): DVKVTQSSRYLVKRTGEKVFLECVQDMDHENMFWYRQDPGLGLRLIYFSYDVKMKEKGDIPEGYSVSREKKERFSLILESASTNQTSMYLCASSLGTRRTNEKLFFGSGTQLSVL.

The rearrangement links TRBV11-2 to TRBJ1-3; D unresolved. The V end was cut by 0 bases, the J end by 6 bases, with 6 bases between. CDR3 length: 13 residues. CDR1 and CDR2 (germline): SGHAT, FQNNGV. Written as DNA, the CDR3 is TGTGCCAGCAGCTTAGACCGGACAAACACCATATATTTT. This codes for CASSLDRTNTIYF.

CDR3 DNA sequence: TGTGCCAGCAGGGGGACAGGGGGCTACGAGCAGTACTTC. This encodes CASRGTGGYEQYF. The V call is TRBV6-5, the J call TRBJ2-7; 11 bases are shared with TRBD1. The length of the CDR3 is 13 residues. J was trimmed by 3 bases and V by 6 bases; bases with no gene match: 1. Germline loops: CDR1 MNHEY, CDR2 SVGAGI.

This chain connects TRBV9 to TRBJ1-1; D is undetermined. Trimming took off 0 bases at V and 5 bases at J, with 14 bases between the two ends. The CDR3 runs 15 residues. Germline V lookup: CDR1 SGDLS, CDR2 YYNGEE. The CDR3 sequence: CASSVGPDGVTEAFF. CDR3 DNA sequence: TGTGCCAGCAGCGTAGGCCCCGATGGGGTTACTGAAGCTTTCTTT.

This chain uses TRBV4-1 with TRBJ2-1; 8 bases fit TRBD2. Germline lookup yields CDR1 MGHRA and CDR2 YSYEKL. J lost 1 base, V lost 4 bases, and 12 bases had no gene match. The CDR3 totals 18 residues. CDR3 coding DNA: TGCGCCAGCAGCCGGTTAGCGGGCCAGCGGGGGTCCTACAATGAGCAGTTCTTC. It specifies CASSRLAGQRGSYNEQFF.

The chain links TRBV6-4 to TRBJ2-3, with D tentatively TRBD2 (6 bases). The ends were cut back, 8 bases at V and 0 bases at J, with 9 bases in the middle. CDR1 is MRHNA and CDR2 is SNTAGT in the germline V gene. This CDR3 comprises 13 residues. The CDR3 reads CASGGTSTDTQYF. The CDR3 bases are TGTGCCAGCGGGGGGACTAGCACAGATACGCAGTATTTT.

The chain uses TRBV7-6 and TRBJ2-7; D is tentatively TRBD1 or TRBD2 (6 bases each). Deletions cut 5 bases from V and 7 bases from J, with 18 bases between. Looked up from germline, CDR1 is SGHVS and CDR2 is FNYEAQ. CDR3 length equals 14 residues. The CDR3 loop is CASSGPGRGREQYF. CDR3 nucleotide sequence: TGTGCCAGCAGCGGACCCGGAAGGGGGAGGGAGCAGTACTTC.

The chain is built from TRBV5-6 and TRBJ2-3; possibly TRBD2 for D (5 bases). This CDR3 spans 14 amino acids. Trimming removed 2 bases at V and 0 bases at J, with 7 bases between. Germline CDR1 and CDR2: SGHDT and YYEEEE. In DNA, the CDR3 is TGTGCCAGCAGCTTCCGAGGGAGCACAGATACGCAGTATTTT. Residues: CASSFRGSTDTQYF.

This clone came up a few times. Different DNA sequences within this sample yield the same CDR3. The V call is TRBV19, the J call TRBJ1-5; 7 bases line up with TRBD1. The V and J ends lost 6 bases and 4 bases, in that order; junction bases with no gene match: 3. CDR1 is LNHDA, CDR2 SQIVND, per germline (reference sequence). CDR3 size: 13 residues. The CDR3 sequence: CASREQGNQPQHF. CDR3 nucleotide sequence: TGTGCCAGTAGGGAACAGGGGAATCAGCCCCAGCATTTT. Filled out from reference TRBV19 and TRBJ1-5, the complete variable domain reads DGGITQSPKYLFRKEGQNVTLSCEQNLNHDAMYWYRQDPGQGLRLIYYSQIVNDFQKGDIAEGYSVSREKKESFPLTVTSAQKNPTAFYLCASREQGNQPQHFGDGTRLSIL.

The rearrangement joins TRBV4-1 to TRBJ1-5, with D perhaps matching TRBD1 (6 bases). There are 14 residues in the CDR3. CDR1 is MGHRA, CDR2 YSYEKL, per germline. Trimming took off 1 base at V and 6 bases at J, with 10 bases between the two ends. CDR3 protein: CASSQVTGTQPQHF. DNA of the CDR3: TGCGCCAGCAGCCAAGTAACAGGGACTCAGCCCCAGCATTTT.

The chain recombines TRBV5-6 with TRBJ2-5, with 8 bases matching TRBD1. Germline loops: CDR1 SGHDT, CDR2 YYEEEE. The CDR3 is 14 residues long. V gave up 4 bases and J gave up 2 bases; unmatched junction bases: 4. The CDR3 here is CASSQDRGQETQYF. The CDR3 bases are TGTGCCAGCAGCCAAGACAGGGGACAAGAGACCCAGTACTTC.